The rows below give T cell receptor beta chains drawn from one sample of a study of T cell responses to AZD1222 COVID-19 vaccine. Generated by immunoSEQ multiplex PCR, the TCRdb table keeps only in-frame clones and is missing some. The top ten clones hold less than 9.5% of a sample with about 99,000 clones, 75% to 90% of them seen once. The input for sequencing was peripheral blood, taken on day 0 of AZD1222 vaccination. Receptors were obtained from an adult in good health. Each CDR3 is given with its conserved first and last residue. The D gene is left open where the match is weak. Only some rows state a clone size, as once, few, many or a class for expanded clones.

D gene	clone size	CDR3 length	V gene	J gene	CDR3 protein	CDR3 DNA
NA	NA	15	TRBV28	TRBJ2-7	CASSYPWRVGYEQYF	TGTGCCAGCAGTTACCCCTGGCGGGTGGGGTACGAGCAGTACTTC
TRBD2	NA	17	TRBV28	TRBJ2-3	CASSLTWTSGITDTQYF	TGTGCCAGCAGTTTAACCTGGACTAGCGGGATAACAGATACGCAGTATTTT
NA	NA	14	TRBV28	TRBJ1-5	CASSFGGSNQPQHF	TGTGCCAGCAGTTTTGGAGGCAGCAATCAGCCCCAGCATTTT
TRBD2	NA	17	TRBV7-9	TRBJ2-5	CASSYVPAGGEQETQYF	TGTGCCAGCAGCTACGTCCCAGCGGGAGGGGAACAAGAGACCCAGTACTTC
TRBD2	NA	18	TRBV9	TRBJ2-3	CASSVASSRGGAGDTQYF	TGTGCCAGCAGCGTAGCCTCTTCTCGCGGGGGGGCCGGGGATACGCAGTATTTT
NA	NA	14	TRBV23-1	TRBJ2-1	CASSQSGGINEQFF	TGCGCCAGCAGTCAATCAGGGGGAATTAATGAGCAGTTCTTC
NA	NA	17	TRBV4-2	TRBJ1-1	CASSQAEYRDTNTEAFF	TGTGCCAGCAGCCAAGCGGAGTACAGGGATACGAACACTGAAGCTTTCTTT
TRBD1	NA	13	TRBV11-3	TRBJ1-1	CASSLGTGSEAFF	TGTGCCAGCAGCCTCGGGACAGGGTCTGAAGCTTTCTTT
TRBD2	once	17	TRBV3-1/TRBV3-2	TRBJ2-1	CASSQVPGLAYPHEQFF	TGTGCCAGCAGCCAAGTCCCGGGACTAGCGTATCCCCATGAGCAGTTCTTC
NA	NA	13	TRBV4-2	TRBJ1-1	CASSQPPNTEAFF	TGTGCCAGCAGCCAACCACCGAACACTGAAGCTTTCTTT
NA	NA	16	TRBV7-2	TRBJ1-6	CASSLAGGNPGAPLHF	TGTGCCAGCAGCTTAGCGGGGGGGAACCCTGGGGCACCCCTCCACTTT
NA	NA	14	TRBV13	TRBJ2-5	CASSKWTAQETQYF	TGTGCCAGCAGTAAATGGACAGCACAAGAGACCCAGTACTTC
NA	NA	13	TRBV15	TRBJ2-7	CATSRGPTYEQYF	TGTGCCACCAGCAGGGGTCCCACCTACGAGCAGTACTTC
NA	NA	16	TRBV28	TRBJ2-2	CASSSLSGFGTGELFF	TGTGCCAGCAGTTCTCTGTCAGGGTTCGGCACCGGGGAGCTGTTTTTT
NA	NA	19	TRBV4-1	TRBJ1-4	CASSQVAPSVGGANEKLFF	TGCGCCAGCAGCCAAGTCGCCCCCTCGGTTGGAGGCGCTAATGAAAAACTGTTTTTT
NA	NA	12	TRBV18	TRBJ1-2	CASSPVNYGYTF	TGTGCCAGCTCACCAGTTAACTATGGCTACACCTTC
NA	NA	14	TRBV2	TRBJ1-4	CASSDPAGGEKLFF	TGTGCCAGCAGTGACCCAGCGGGGGGGGAAAAACTGTTTTTT
NA	few	13	TRBV7-9	TRBJ2-7	CASSLDKTYEQYF	TGTGCCAGCAGCTTGGACAAGACCTACGAGCAGTACTTC
TRBD1	NA	14	TRBV3-1/TRBV3-2	TRBJ2-1	CASSRLPGTGPQFF	TGTGCCAGCAGCCGTTTACCCGGGACAGGCCCCCAGTTCTTC
TRBD2	few	18	TRBV5-4	TRBJ2-2	CASSFGGRAGGNTGELFF	TGTGCCAGCAGCTTCGGGGGGAGAGCGGGTGGGAACACCGGGGAGCTGTTTTTT
NA	NA	13	TRBV12-3/TRBV12-4	TRBJ2-3	CASLPPGVSTQYF	TGTGCCAGCCTTCCTCCAGGGGTATCTACGCAGTATTTT
NA	NA	17	TRBV4-1	TRBJ1-1	CASSHADSDYMNTEAFF	TGCGCCAGCAGCCATGCGGACAGCGACTACATGAACACTGAAGCTTTCTTT
NA	NA	16	TRBV4-3	TRBJ2-7	CASSQGVGVGEWEQYF	TGCGCCAGCAGCCAAGGTGTAGGGGTCGGGGAGTGGGAGCAGTACTTC
NA	NA	16	TRBV30	TRBJ2-6	CAWSALGRFGANVLTF	TGTGCCTGGAGTGCTTTAGGTCGTTTTGGGGCCAACGTCCTGACTTTC
TRBD1	NA	12	TRBV7-9	TRBJ2-7	CASSLTGDEQYF	TGTGCCAGCAGCTTAACAGGGGACGAGCAGTACTTC
NA	NA	15	TRBV7-6	TRBJ2-5	CASSLEWDSQETQYF	TGTGCCAGCAGCTTAGAATGGGACTCCCAAGAGACCCAGTACTTC
NA	NA	12	TRBV6-4	TRBJ1-5	CASTEVLGPQHF	TGTGCCAGCACCGAGGTTTTGGGGCCCCAGCATTTT
NA	NA	14	TRBV5-8	TRBJ1-2	CASSLRGTPYGYTF	TGTGCCAGCAGCTTAAGGGGGACTCCCTATGGCTACACCTTC
NA	NA	13	TRBV7-3	TRBJ2-3	CASSLTYRDTQYF	TGTGCCAGCAGCTTAACATACCGCGATACGCAGTATTTT
NA	NA	15	TRBV5-1	TRBJ2-1	CASSLNAGSYNEQFF	TGCGCCAGCAGCTTGAACGCGGGATCATACAATGAGCAGTTCTTC
NA	NA	13	TRBV7-9	TRBJ1-1	CASSIWANTEAFF	TGTGCCAGCAGTATTTGGGCAAACACTGAAGCTTTCTTT
NA	NA	14	TRBV5-4	TRBJ1-1	CASNTDRLNTEAFF	TGTGCCAGCAACACTGACAGATTGAACACTGAAGCTTTCTTT
TRBD2	NA	15	TRBV5-5	TRBJ2-1	CASSLVSGGDNEQFF	TGTGCCAGCAGCTTGGTTAGCGGGGGTGACAATGAGCAGTTCTTC
TRBD2	once	15	TRBV24-1	TRBJ2-1	CATSSAGGQIYEQFF	TGTGCCACCAGCAGCGCGGGAGGCCAGATCTATGAGCAGTTCTTC
NA	NA	13	TRBV6-4	TRBJ1-1	CASSTRLNTEAFF	TGTGCCAGCAGTACCAGACTGAACACTGAAGCTTTCTTT
NA	NA	14	TRBV11-2	TRBJ2-7	CASSKATGGYEQYF	TGTGCCAGCAGCAAGGCCACAGGAGGATACGAGCAGTACTTC
TRBD2	NA	17	TRBV4-3	TRBJ2-3	CASSIGGAHPGADTQYF	TGCGCCAGCAGCATCGGGGGGGCCCACCCGGGGGCAGATACGCAGTATTTT
NA	NA	15	TRBV19	TRBJ1-5	CASSIEGVGNQPQHF	TGTGCCAGTAGTATAGAAGGGGTAGGGAATCAGCCCCAGCATTTT
NA	NA	14	TRBV29-1	TRBJ2-2	CSVAWTKNTGELFF	TGCAGCGTTGCGTGGACAAAAAACACCGGGGAGCTGTTTTTT
NA	NA	18	TRBV9	TRBJ2-1	CASSPPIGGRTAGDEQFF	TGTGCCAGCAGCCCTCCTATCGGGGGGCGGACGGCGGGTGATGAGCAGTTCTTC
NA	NA	13	TRBV27	TRBJ1-5	CASSFGFYQPQHF	TGTGCCAGCAGTTTTGGGTTCTATCAGCCCCAGCATTTT
NA	once	17	TRBV7-9	TRBJ1-3	CASSLDGPRTSGNTIYF	TGTGCCAGCAGCTTAGATGGGCCAAGGACTTCTGGAAACACCATATATTTT
TRBD1	NA	15	TRBV7-9	TRBJ2-1	CASSSTGGSYNEQFF	TGTGCCAGCAGCTCCACAGGGGGCTCCTACAATGAGCAGTTCTTC
NA	NA	14	TRBV7-9	TRBJ2-5	CASSLFLLGETQYF	TGTGCCAGCAGCTTATTCCTGTTGGGAGAGACCCAGTACTTC
TRBD1	few	15	TRBV28	TRBJ1-4	CASSEAGQGNEKLFF	TGTGCCAGCAGTGAAGCGGGACAGGGGAATGAAAAACTGTTTTTT
NA	NA	14	TRBV5-1	TRBJ2-2	CASSFVRNTGELFF	TGCGCCAGCAGCTTTGTCAGAAACACCGGGGAGCTGTTTTTT
NA	NA	13	TRBV6-5	TRBJ1-1	CASTLGPFVEAFF	TGTGCCAGCACCTTGGGACCGTTCGTTGAAGCTTTCTTT
NA	few	15	TRBV7-9	TRBJ1-5	CASSSYGAVNQPQHF	TGTGCCAGCAGCTCATATGGGGCAGTTAATCAGCCCCAGCATTTT
NA	NA	14	TRBV11-3	TRBJ2-7	CASSRSPLAYEQYF	TGTGCCAGCAGCCGCTCCCCCCTCGCTTATGAGCAGTACTTC
NA	NA	13	TRBV9	TRBJ1-2	CASSVEEDYGYTF	TGTGCCAGCAGCGTAGAGGAGGACTATGGCTACACCTTC